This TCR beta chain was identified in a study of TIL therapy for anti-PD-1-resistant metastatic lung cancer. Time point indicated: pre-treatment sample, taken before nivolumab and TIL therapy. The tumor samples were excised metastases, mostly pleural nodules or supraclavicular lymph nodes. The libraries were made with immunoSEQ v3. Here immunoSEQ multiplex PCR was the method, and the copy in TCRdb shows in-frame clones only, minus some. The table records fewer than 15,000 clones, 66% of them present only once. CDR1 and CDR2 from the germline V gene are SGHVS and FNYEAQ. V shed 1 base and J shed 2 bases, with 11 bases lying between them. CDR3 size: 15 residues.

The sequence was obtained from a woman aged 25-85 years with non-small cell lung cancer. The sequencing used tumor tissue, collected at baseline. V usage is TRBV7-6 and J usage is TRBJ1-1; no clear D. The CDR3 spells CASSLGGIQNTEAFF. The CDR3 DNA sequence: TGTGCCAGCAGCTTAGGAGGGATCCAAAACACTGAAGCTTTCTTT.